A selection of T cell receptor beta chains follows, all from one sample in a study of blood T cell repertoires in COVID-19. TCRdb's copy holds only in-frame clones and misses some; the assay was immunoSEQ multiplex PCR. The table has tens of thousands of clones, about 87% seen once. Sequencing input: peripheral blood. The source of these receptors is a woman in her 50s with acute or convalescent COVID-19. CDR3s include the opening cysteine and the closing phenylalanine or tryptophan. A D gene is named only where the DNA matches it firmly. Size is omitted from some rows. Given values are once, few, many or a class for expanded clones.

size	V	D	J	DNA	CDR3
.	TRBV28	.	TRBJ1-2	TGTGCCAGCAGGGCGGAGTATGGCTACACCTTC	CASRAEYGYTF
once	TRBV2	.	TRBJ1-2	TGTGCCAGCGGGGGCCAAGAGGATTCCTCGAACACCTTC	CASGGQEDSSNTF
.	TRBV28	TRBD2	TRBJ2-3	TGTGCCAGCAGTCATAGCGGGTTGGGTGCAGATACGCAGTATTTT	CASSHSGLGADTQYF
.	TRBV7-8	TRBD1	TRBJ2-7	TGTGCCAGCAGTCCGGGACAGGGCTACGAGCAGTACTTC	CASSPGQGYEQYF
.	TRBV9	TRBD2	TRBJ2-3	TGTGCCAGCAGCGTAGAGGGGAGGGCCAGGTATACGCAGTATTTT	CASSVEGRARYTQYF
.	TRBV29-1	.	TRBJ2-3	TGCAGCGTTCGCCCCCGGAAGGGGTTGCAGGGTACGCAGTATTTT	CSVRPRKGLQGTQYF
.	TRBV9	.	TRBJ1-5	TGTGCCAGCAGCCGGACAGTGAGTCAGCCCCAGCATTTT	CASSRTVSQPQHF
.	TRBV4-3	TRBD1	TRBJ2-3	TGCGCCAGCAGCCTCCAACCCCCGACCGGGACAGCGAACACAGATACGCAGTATTTT	CASSLQPPTGTANTDTQYF
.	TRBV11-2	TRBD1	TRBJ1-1	TGTGCCAGCAGGCTCAGGACAGGGGTGAACACTGAAGCTTTCTTT	CASRLRTGVNTEAFF
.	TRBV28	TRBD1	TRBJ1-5	TGTGCCAGCAGTTTGGGACAGCTCAATCAGCCCCAGCATTTT	CASSLGQLNQPQHF
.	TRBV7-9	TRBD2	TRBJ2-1	TGTGCCAGCAGCTCCCAGGCCGGGACTAGCGGGAGATCCTACAATGAGCAGTTCTTC	CASSSQAGTSGRSYNEQFF
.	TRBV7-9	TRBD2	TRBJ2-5	TGTGCCAGCAGCTTAGGACTAGCGGGAGGTGGTTGGGAGACCCAGTACTTC	CASSLGLAGGGWETQYF
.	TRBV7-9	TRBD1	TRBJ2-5	TGTGCCAGCAGCGACAGGGGGTTCGGCCAGTACTTC	CASSDRGFGQYF
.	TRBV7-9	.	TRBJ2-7	TGTGCCAGCAGCTTAATCATGTACGAGCAGTACTTC	CASSLIMYEQYF
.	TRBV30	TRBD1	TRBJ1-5	TGTGCCTGGAGGGACAGGGGGGGCAATCAGCCCCAGCATTTT	CAWRDRGGNQPQHF
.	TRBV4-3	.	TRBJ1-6	TGCGCCATGTACAGCAATTCACCCCTCCACTTT	CAMYSNSPLHF
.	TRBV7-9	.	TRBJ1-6	TGTGCCAGCAGCTTCCAGGGTTCACCCCTCCACTTT	CASSFQGSPLHF
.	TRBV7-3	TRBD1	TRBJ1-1	TGTGCCAGCAGCTTACAGGGGGCTTTGAACACTGAAGCTTTCTTT	CASSLQGALNTEAFF
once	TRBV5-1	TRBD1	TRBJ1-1	TGCGCCAGCAGCTGGGGACAGGGCACTGAAGCTTTCTTT	CASSWGQGTEAFF
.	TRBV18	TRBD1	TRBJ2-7	TGTGCCAGCTCACCGCGGACAGGCGGTGAAAAGCAGTACTTC	CASSPRTGGEKQYF
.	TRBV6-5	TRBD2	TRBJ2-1	TGTGCCAGCAGTTTCATCGGTCCTAGCGGCTACAATGAGCAGTTCTTC	CASSFIGPSGYNEQFF
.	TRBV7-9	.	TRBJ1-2	TGTGCCAGCAGCTTAATCCCCTTCAGAAGGGGGGGGGTAGGCTACACCTTC	CASSLIPFRRGGVGYTF
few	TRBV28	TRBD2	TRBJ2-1	TGTGCCAGCGGGACTAGCGGGAGTGGGTCCTACAATGAGCAGTTCTTC	CASGTSGSGSYNEQFF
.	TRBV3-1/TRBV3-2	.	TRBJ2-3	TGTGCCAGCAGCCAAGATTGGTTCCGCGGGGGCACAGATACGCAGTATTTT	CASSQDWFRGGTDTQYF
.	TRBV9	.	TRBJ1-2	TGTGCCAGCAGCGGGACTGGGGGCGCCGGCTACACCTTC	CASSGTGGAGYTF
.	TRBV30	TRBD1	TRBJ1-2	TGTGCCTGGAATCAGGGGGGCCGTTATGGCTACACCTTC	CAWNQGGRYGYTF
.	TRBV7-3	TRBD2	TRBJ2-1	TGTGCCAGCAGCTTTAGGACTAGCGGGGGGAGTAATGAGCAGTTCTTC	CASSFRTSGGSNEQFF
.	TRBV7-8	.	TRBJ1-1	TGTGCCAGCAGCTTAGGGTACGGGGGTTACACTGAAGCTTTCTTT	CASSLGYGGYTEAFF
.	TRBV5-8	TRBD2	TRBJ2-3	TGTGCCAGCAGCTTCGACCGACTAGCGGCAGATACGCAGTATTTT	CASSFDRLAADTQYF
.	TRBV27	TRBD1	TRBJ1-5	TGTGCCAGCAGTTCAACCGGGACAGGGTTTTTCCAGCCCCAGCATTTT	CASSSTGTGFFQPQHF
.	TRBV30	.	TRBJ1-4	TGTGCCTGGATGGGGGGATTCAATGAAAAACTGTTTTTT	CAWMGGFNEKLFF
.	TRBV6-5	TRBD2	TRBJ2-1	TGTGCCAGCAGTTACTCGCTAGCGGGGGGGAATGAGCAGTTCTTC	CASSYSLAGGNEQFF
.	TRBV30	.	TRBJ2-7	TGTGCCTGGAGTGTACCGGCGGGACCACCCTACGAGCAGTACTTC	CAWSVPAGPPYEQYF
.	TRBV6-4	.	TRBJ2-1	TGTGCCAGCAGTGACTCGGGGCGTGGTGAGCAGTTCTTC	CASSDSGRGEQFF
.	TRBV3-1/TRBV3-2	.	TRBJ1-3	TGTGCCAGCAGCCAAGAAAGCTCGAATGGAAACACCATATATTTT	CASSQESSNGNTIYF
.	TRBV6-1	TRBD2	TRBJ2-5	TGTGCCAGCTTCTCCGCCCGGGGGGAGGAGACCCAGTACTTC	CASFSARGEETQYF